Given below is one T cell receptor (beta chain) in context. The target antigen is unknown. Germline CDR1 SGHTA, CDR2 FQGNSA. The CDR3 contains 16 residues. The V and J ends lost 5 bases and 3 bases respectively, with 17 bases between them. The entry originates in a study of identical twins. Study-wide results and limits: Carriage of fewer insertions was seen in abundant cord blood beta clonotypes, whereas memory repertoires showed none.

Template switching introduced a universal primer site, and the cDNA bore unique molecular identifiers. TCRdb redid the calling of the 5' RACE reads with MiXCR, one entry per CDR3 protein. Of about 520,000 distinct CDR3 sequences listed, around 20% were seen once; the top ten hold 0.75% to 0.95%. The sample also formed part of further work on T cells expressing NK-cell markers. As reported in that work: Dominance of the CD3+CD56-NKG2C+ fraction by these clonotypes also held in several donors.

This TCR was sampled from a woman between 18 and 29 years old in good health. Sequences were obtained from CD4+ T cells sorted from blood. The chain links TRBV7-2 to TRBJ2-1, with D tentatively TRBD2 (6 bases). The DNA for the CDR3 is TGTGCCAGCAGCCGGTCCGGAGGGCGGTACTACAATGAGCAGTTCTTC. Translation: CASSRSGGRYYNEQFF.